This TCR beta chain is from a study of quantifying T cell responses using KT2 cells. Looking at the study overall: cDNA was made from DNase-treated RNA using alpha and beta constant primers.

An oligo carrying a UMI was ligated to the cDNA 3' end. The first PCR ran three to four cycles with an equimolar RC1.1 and RC1.2 beta primer mix. TCRdb reanalysed the UMI-ligation and nested PCR reads using MiXCR and keeps one entry per CDR3 protein. The sample includes about 33,000 distinct CDR3 sequences, around a tenth seen only once; the top ten take 8% to 10%. This clonotype was seen at least ten times. Its matching antigen is unknown. The CDR3 consists of 17 residues. The germline V gene has CDR1 SEHNR and CDR2 FQNEAQ (reference sequence). After removal of 6 bases from V and 0 bases from J, the junction contained 12 bases not matched to a gene. Study conclusions and caveats: Very high KT2 spike-in numbers caused saturation in KT2 sequence detection. Input KT2 cell number predicted KT2 alpha and beta sequence counts linearly over several orders of magnitude.

Sequencing input: PBMCs spiked with cells of the T cell clone KT2. This clonotype originated in a human donor. The gene calls are TRBV7-9 and TRBJ2-3, with TRBD1 matching over 7 bases. CDR3 DNA: TGTGCCAGCAGTCCGTCGGTTCGGACAGGAAGCACAGATACGCAGTATTTT. Protein product: CASSPSVRTGSTDTQYF.